Below are 19 T cell receptor beta chains sequenced from a single sample in a study (dated by TCRdb to the mid-2010s). The library was generated by 5' RACE. The listed sequencing device is Illumina MiSeq. TCRdb passed the public sequencing reads through fastp at Q25 and MiXCR, retaining productive beta sequences. Every entry covers one CDR3 protein and lists the most common genes and DNA from its rows. The table held for this sample gives some 22 distinct CDR3 sequences. What was sequenced was naive CD4+ T cells sorted from blood. The sample's cell subset or site, from its label and the paper: naive CD4+ T cells, CD4+CD45RA+CD25-. The receptors stem from a female donor with breast cancer.

Note on this clonotype: Since it is a stray read in a library aimed at alpha chains, this beta chain has a size that is not meaningful. The V and J genes are TRBV6-2 or TRBV6-3 and TRBJ2-7; the match to TRBD2 covers 12 bases. There are 13 residues in the CDR3. V trimming: 11 bases; J trimming: 6 bases; junction bases outside the gene matches: 8. Germline V CDR1 and CDR2: MNHEY, SVGEGT. CDR3 sequence reads: CAVRTSGTAEQYF. CDR3 nucleotide sequence: TGTGCCGTTCGGACTAGCGGGACTGCCGAGCAGTACTTC.

To note about this clonotype: As an off-target read in a library built for alpha chains, this beta chain has a frequency of little significance. This chain links TRBV7-8 with TRBJ1-6; 8 bases are a match to TRBD1. The CDR3 spans 17 residues. CDR1 is SGHVS, CDR2 FQNEAQ, per germline. With V trimmed by 1 base and J by 9 bases, 11 bases remained unmatched. The CDR3 DNA reads TGTGCCAGCAGCTTAGTGTTGGGACAGGACCCTAGTTCACCCCTCCACTTT. This gives the protein CASSLVLGQDPSSPLHF.

Concerning this clonotype: The library was prepared for alpha chains; this beta chain is a stray read, so its frequency means little. CDR3 residues: CASSEAGYNGYTF. The CDR3 bases are TGTGCCAGCAGTGAAGCAGGGTACAATGGCTACACCTTC. The chain uses TRBV6-1 and TRBJ1-2; D uncertain. V was trimmed by 0 bases and J by 6 bases, leaving 8 bases between them. Per the germline V gene, CDR1 is MNHNS and CDR2 is SASEGT. The CDR3 is 13 residues long.

Regarding this clonotype: In a library made to pick up alpha chains, this beta chain is a stray read with a size that means little. The genes are TRBV12-3 or TRBV12-4 and TRBJ2-2; no clear D. CDR3 length: 13 amino acids. V was pared by 6 bases and J by 9 bases, with 14 bases between. The CDR3 is CASSLSHTWELFF. Here the CDR3 DNA reads TGTGCCAGCAGCTTATCTCATACCTGGGAGCTGTTTTTT.

With regard to this clonotype: Being off target in a library aimed at alpha chains, this beta chain has a size of little meaning. V is TRBV6-2 or TRBV6-3 and J is TRBJ1-2; 7 nucleotides line up with TRBD1. Germline CDR1 MNHEY, CDR2 SVGEGT. CDR3 length: 14 residues. V lost 6 bases to trimming and J lost 5 bases; unmatched junction nucleotides: 9. The CDR3 DNA follows: TGTGCCAGCAGAGAGGAAGGACAGGCGTATGGCTACACCTTC. Translated: CASREEGQAYGYTF.

This clonotype appeared once. The size of this beta chain means little, since it is a stray read in a library made for alpha chains. The V and J genes are TRBV6-1 and TRBJ2-3, with D perhaps matching TRBD2 (6 bases). Germline V gives CDR1 MNHNS, CDR2 SASEGT. This CDR3 comprises 15 residues. Trimming stripped 3 bases from V and 6 bases from J, with 16 bases between. The CDR3 spells CASSDPPGGSDTQYF. DNA for the CDR3: TGTGCCAGCAGTGATCCTCCTGGGGGGTCCGATACGCAGTATTTT.

Concerning this clonotype itself: Found in a library prepared for alpha chains, this beta chain is an off-target read, and its abundance has little meaning. This sequence joins TRBV27 and TRBJ2-1; 10 positions match TRBD1. Trimming at V came to 1 base and at J to 2 bases, leaving 5 bases not matched to a gene. There are 17 residues in the CDR3. In germline, CDR1 is MNHEY, CDR2 SMNVEV (reference sequence). The CDR3 DNA reads as TGTGCCAGCAGTTTATACGGGACAGGGGATACCTACAATGAGCAGTTCTTC. Amino acids: CASSLYGTGDTYNEQFF.

Concerning this clonotype itself: The library was prepared for alpha chains; this beta chain is a stray read, so its frequency means little. The V gene is TRBV15, the J gene TRBJ2-7, with 7 bases matching TRBD2. Germline CDR1 LNHNV, CDR2 YYDKDF (reference sequence). V gave up 0 bases and J gave up 6 bases; unmatched junction bases: 8. The CDR3 covers 15 residues. This chain's CDR3 is CATSRENPGRGEQYF. CDR3 bases: TGTGCCACCAGCAGAGAAAACCCGGGGAGGGGCGAGCAGTACTTC.

Regarding this clonotype: Since the library was made to target alpha chains, this beta chain is a stray read and its abundance is not meaningful. The chain joins TRBV3-1 to TRBJ2-2; D ambiguous. This CDR3 has 11 amino acids. The V end lost 6 bases, the J end lost 5 bases, and 4 bases lay between the germline ends. The germline V gene encodes CDR1 LGHDT and CDR2 YNNKEL (reference sequence). DNA of the CDR3: TGTGCCAGCAGTCGAACCGGGGAGCTGTTTTTT. Translated: CASSRTGELFF.

This clonotype was found once. Within a library made for alpha chains, this beta chain is off target, and its count is uninformative. The chain is built from TRBV6-1 and TRBJ1-5; the D gene is possibly TRBD1 (5 bases). Per germline, CDR1 MNHNS and CDR2 SASEGT. Trimming took off 3 bases at V and 7 bases at J, with 13 bases between the two ends. The CDR3 spans 14 residues. The CDR3 coding sequence is TGTGCCAGCAGTGAGTCAGGGCGAGAACAGCCCCAGCATTTT. It yields the protein CASSESGREQPQHF.

Worth noting for this clonotype: This beta chain was picked up by a library intended for alpha chains and is off target, so its count carries little meaning. The J gene is TRBJ1-1, the V gene TRBV20-1; tentatively, D is TRBD1 (5 bases). Germline CDR1 is DFQATT and CDR2 is SNEGSKA (reference sequence). The CDR3 contains 13 residues. Trimming removed 0 bases from V and 6 bases from J, with 11 bases in between. The CDR3 DNA is TGCAGTGCTAGAGATCAGGGAAGGGCTGAAGCTTTCTTT. Translated: CSARDQGRAEAFF.

This clonotype was counted a single time. This beta chain was picked up by a library intended for alpha chains and is off target, so its count carries little meaning. The chain joins TRBV6-1 to TRBJ2-5; unclear D gene. The CDR3 loop spans 17 amino acids. The germline CDR1 and CDR2 sequences are MNHNS and SASEGT. Trimming took 5 bases from V and 1 from J, leaving 20 bases between them. The CDR3: CASSPPERSRVQETQYF. As DNA, the CDR3 is TGTGCCAGCAGTCCACCGGAGCGATCACGGGTCCAAGAGACCCAGTACTTC.

Turning to this clonotype: This beta chain is a stray sequence in a library constructed for alpha chains; its clone size is not meaningful. In DNA form, the CDR3 reads TGCAGTGCCCTCCCCTTAAGGACAGGGGATTACTACGAGCAGTACTTC. Translated, it gives CSALPLRTGDYYEQYF. V usage is TRBV20-1 and J usage is TRBJ2-7; 9 nucleotides agree with TRBD1. V gave up 6 bases and J gave up 3 bases; unmatched junction bases: 15. The CDR3 has 16 residues. In germline, CDR1 is DFQATT, CDR2 SNEGSKA (reference sequence).

Concerning this clonotype: This beta chain is an off-target read within a library intended for alpha chains, so its frequency means little. This chain joins TRBV5-1 and TRBJ2-1, with 11 nucleotides matching TRBD2. Germline V gives CDR1 SGHRS, CDR2 YFSETQ. Unmatched junction bases numbered 4, after V lost 4 bases and J lost 4 bases. The CDR3 is 15 amino acids. The CDR3 coding sequence is TGCGCCAGCAGCGAGGGGACTAGCGGATACAATGAGCAGTTCTTC. Translation gives CASSEGTSGYNEQFF.

This clonotype occurred once. Within a library made for alpha chains, this beta chain is off target, and its count is uninformative. The chain is built from TRBV5-1 and TRBJ1-2; D gene unclear. V dropped 0 bases and J dropped 0 bases, with 6 bases sitting between them. CDR1 is SGHRS and CDR2 is YFSETQ in the germline V gene. The CDR3 is 14 residues long. CDR3 amino acids: CASSLASSNYGYTF. CDR3 coding DNA: TGCGCCAGCAGCTTGGCCAGTTCTAACTATGGCTACACCTTC.

On this clonotype itself: For a library built for alpha chains, this beta chain is a stray read; little rests on its size. V gene TRBV6-2 or TRBV6-3 combines with J gene TRBJ2-7, with D perhaps assigned TRBD1 or TRBD2 (5 bases each). Trimming cost V 8 bases and J 2 bases, with 13 bases left between them. This CDR3 contains 13 residues. The germline gives CDR1 MNHEY, CDR2 SVGEGT. The chain's CDR3 is CASGSGPTYEQYF. CDR3 in DNA: TGTGCCAGCGGATCGGGGCCAACCTACGAGCAGTACTTC.

In regard to this clonotype: The library was prepared for alpha chains; this beta chain is a stray read, so its frequency means little. J is TRBJ2-1 and V is TRBV6-2 or TRBV6-3, with 7 bases fitting TRBD1. From germline, CDR1 is MNHEY and CDR2 SVGEGT. This CDR3 is 14 amino acids long. V dropped 7 bases and J dropped 0; count of bases not matched to a gene: 3. CDR3 region: CASTWTGSYNEQFF. DNA for the CDR3: TGTGCCAGCACTTGGACAGGCTCCTACAATGAGCAGTTCTTC.

As to this clonotype: This beta chain turned up in a library designed for alpha chains; as an off-target read, its abundance says little. V gene TRBV29-1 combines with J gene TRBJ1-2, with 7 bases matching TRBD1. CDR3 length equals 13 residues. The germline V gene encodes CDR1 SQVTM and CDR2 ANQGSEA. V shed 4 bases and J 4 bases; nucleotides not matched to a gene: 6. CDR3 coding DNA: TGCAGCGTTGGACAGGGTCTTATCTATGGCTACACCTTC. This translates into CSVGQGLIYGYTF.

About this clonotype itself: With the library built for alpha chains, this beta chain is off target and its frequency is not meaningful. J is TRBJ2-7 and V is TRBV7-3, with TRBD2 as a possible D gene (6 bases). V dropped 2 bases and J dropped 2 bases, with 19 bases sitting between them. This CDR3 spans 17 amino acids. CDR1 is SGHTA, CDR2 FQGTGA, per germline. The CDR3: CASSLRGARYSPYEQYF. The CDR3 DNA is TGTGCCAGCAGCTTACGCGGGGCACGATACTCACCCTACGAGCAGTACTTC.